The clone carrying this T cell receptor beta chain is a singleton in its sample. The antigen is unknown. The data are from a study of T cell responses to AZD1222 COVID-19 vaccine. Germline V CDR1 and CDR2: MNHEY, SMNVEV (reference sequence). V lost 8 bases and J 1 base, leaving 9 bases between the germline ends. This CDR3 is built from 13 residues. Study outcomes and limitations: Among spike-specific TCRs, nearly half reportedly target unmutated variant regions.

Libraries were prepared by immunoSEQ multiplex PCR; TCRdb keeps only in-frame clonotypes and omits some of them. Here the sample spans approximately 77,000 clones, 80% to 90% being singletons. The starting material was peripheral blood, obtained 28 days after the second AZD1222 dose. The TCR was taken from an adult who received the AZD1222 COVID-19 vaccine. The chain has TRBV27 and TRBJ2-1; D uncertain. The CDR3 DNA follows: TGTGCCAGCGGGTTTTTGTCCTACAATGAGCAGTTCTTC. As protein: CASGFLSYNEQFF.